This entry describes one TCR beta chain. This clonotype was counted between two and nine times. Its antigen is unknown. No much larger clone is present one base from it, and per-base qualities are unavailable. Library preparation employed 5' RACE. Sequenced using an Illumina HiSeq 2000. A universal primer binding site was introduced by template switching, and a unique molecular identifier was present in the final cDNA, enabling accurate counting of TCR cDNA molecules. Specific primers in the conserved constant-segment region were used to synthesize first-strand cDNA for the TCR alpha and beta chains. To control for contamination, each cDNA library was double barcoded with a SMART-Mk sample barcode plus Illumina barcodes. Two successive PCR steps introduced TruSeq adapter sequences along with Illumina sample barcodes. The Illumina HiSeq platform was used with custom primers to sequence TCR alpha and beta cDNA libraries. The paper's data handling went like this. MiGEC was used to process raw reads and extract unique molecular identifiers, and MiXCR was used to find CDR3 positions. For each individual, recombination models were inferred using an EM algorithm with the repgenHMM and IGoR tools. The analysis of shared clonotypes was done with the tcR package in R, with sharing normalized by the product of cloneset sizes. Out-of-frame nonproductive sequences were analyzed to study raw recombination free of thymic and clonal selection effects. TCRdb handled the public reads itself, with Q25 trimming in fastp and clone calling in MiXCR, and kept productive beta chains. Identical CDR3 protein sequences are pooled into one entry, listed with their most common genes and DNA. The V and J calls, along with clone size, are taken from TCRdb and not from the paper's own processing. In this sample the table shows some 1,700,000 distinct CDR3 sequences, 32% of which occur a single time. The ten largest account for approximately 0.29% of the sample.

The data were taken from a study of identical twins (dated by TCRdb to the mid-2010s). Concerning the study at large: To test whether fetal clonotypes persist, this study deep-sequenced TCR alpha and beta repertoires from monozygotic twins, from unrelated adults of various ages, and from cord blood. To rule out contamination, replicate twin experiments were performed at different times with different library preparation protocols.

All donors were healthy Caucasians. The germline V gene encodes CDR1 SGHAT and CDR2 FQNNGV. V and J lose 4 bases and 4 bases, and a span of 16 bases separates them. The CDR3 numbers 15 residues from cysteine through phenylalanine. Only the CDR3 region is kept as DNA, spanning 45 bases read in frame from base 1. Study-wide conclusions, independent of this receptor: Abundant cord blood beta clonotypes had fewer insertions, young adult naive repertoires showed a similar but weaker trend, and memory repertoires showed no such trend. Invariant T cells such as MAIT and iNKT could partly confound zero-insertion analyses, though diverse VJ usage argued against this for most clonotypes. Out-of-frame TCR alpha sharing in monozygotic twins was systematically underestimated by recombination models, whereas sharing between unrelated individuals was in agreement with the recombination models. Because the same donors could not be followed over many years, the conclusions depended on cross-sectional statistical analysis. Compared with coincidental sharing between unrelated individuals, out-of-frame TCR alpha sequences shared between twins showed an excess of sequences with low generation probability. A weaker excess of twin sharing was found in beta out-of-frame sequences because the signal-to-noise ratio was lowered by fewer shared sequences.

The source material was cord blood. This receptor was identified in a newborn girl in good health. The receptor chain draws on TRBV11-2 and TRBJ1-2; the D gene is perhaps TRBD1, on 6 matching bases. Read as DNA, the sequence is TGTGCCAGCAGCTCCCTGGGGACACCTCTCTATGGCTACACCTTC. It specifies CASSSLGTPLYGYTF.